These 27 T cell receptor beta chains were sequenced from one sample in a study of monozygotic twins with inflammatory bowel disease (dated by TCRdb to between 2017 and 2020). Library preparation used 5' RACE. Data came from an Illumina HiSeq 2500. Each CDR3 protein sequence appears as one entry after TCRdb reprocessed the reads, and no DNA is included. The sample table holds over 35,000 distinct CDR3 sequences. Of the sample, 5% to 6.5% falls within the top ten clones. Sequenced input: blood. These receptors all come from a human donor with ulcerative colitis or Crohn's disease, or a healthy co-twin of an affected twin (not recorded which).

The V call is TRBV7-9, the J call TRBJ2-7. Germline V gene sequence: CDR1 SEHNR, CDR2 FQNEAQ (reference sequence). The CDR3 has 12 residues. Here the CDR3 reads CASSLSGYEQYF.

The V and J genes are TRBV20-1 and TRBJ1-2. Looked up from germline, CDR1 is DFQATT and CDR2 is SNEGSKA (reference sequence). The CDR3 loop spans 15 amino acids. CDR3 sequence: CSASGGTTSIYGYTF.

The rearrangement uses TRBV5-1 and TRBJ2-3; the D call of TRBD2 rests on TCRdb alone, since no DNA is present to check it. This CDR3 is 15 amino acids long. Germline CDR1 and CDR2: SGHRS and YFSETQ. CDR3: CASSEERGGTDTQYF.

The J gene is TRBJ2-2, the V gene TRBV13. The germline CDR1 and CDR2 sequences are PRHDT and FYEKMQ (reference sequence). The CDR3 totals 18 residues. The CDR3 region is CASSLGQTASAGTGELFF.

The chain combines TRBV6-5 with TRBJ2-1; TCRdb's D gene call, TRBD2, goes unchecked for lack of DNA. This CDR3 is built from 17 residues. CDR1 is MNHEY, CDR2 SVGAGI, per germline. The chain's CDR3 is CASSYSPSGGVYNEQFF.

V is TRBV28 and J is TRBJ2-7; as DNA is missing, the TRBD2 call by TCRdb cannot be tested. The germline CDR1 and CDR2 sequences are MDHEN and SYDVKM. The CDR3 spans 17 residues. CDR3 loop: CASSDRTSGMLSYEQYF.

The chain joins TRBV7-3 to TRBJ2-3; TCRdb's D gene call, TRBD1, goes unchecked for lack of DNA. This CDR3 is built from 13 residues. The germline V gene encodes CDR1 SGHTA and CDR2 FQGTGA. This CDR3 reads CASRPRFGDTQYF.

The chain couples TRBV19 to TRBJ2-1; absent DNA, TCRdb's TRBD2 call cannot be checked. This CDR3 is 15 amino acids long. Germline V lookup: CDR1 LNHDA, CDR2 SQIVND (reference sequence). The chain's CDR3 is CASSGLADYYNEQFF.

The rearrangement links TRBV20-1 to TRBJ2-7; TCRdb returns TRBD1, unconfirmable since there is no DNA. The CDR3 spans 15 residues. The germline V gene has CDR1 DFQATT and CDR2 SNEGSKA (reference sequence). CDR3 sequence: CSALTDRSVSYEQYF.

The V gene is TRBV20-1, the J gene TRBJ2-7; TCRdb indicates TRBD2, and absent DNA this call remains unverified. Germline loops: CDR1 DFQATT, CDR2 SNEGSKA (reference sequence). This CDR3 comprises 13 residues. This CDR3 is CSAQRGTSKEQYF.

This chain connects TRBV28 to TRBJ2-7; the D call of TRBD2 rests on TCRdb alone, since no DNA is present to check it. The CDR3 sequence is 19 residues long. The germline V gene encodes CDR1 MDHEN and CDR2 SYDVKM. CDR3 amino acids: CASSLTLRETSGRAYEQYF.

The chain has TRBV27 and TRBJ1-1; TCRdb picks TRBD1, but there is no DNA to check that call. The CDR3 is 16 residues long. Germline CDR1 and CDR2: MNHEY and SMNVEV (reference sequence). The chain's CDR3 is CASSRKWDRVNTEAFF.

The chain employs TRBV11-2 and TRBJ1-4; TCRdb lists TRBD1, though no DNA is available to test this call. Germline loops: CDR1 SGHAT, CDR2 FQNNGV. This CDR3 has 16 amino acids. CDR3 amino acids: CASSLDQGATNEKLFF.

V gene TRBV20-1 combines with J gene TRBJ1-3. The CDR3 runs 14 residues. CDR1 and CDR2 (germline): DFQATT, SNEGSKA (reference sequence). This CDR3 reads CSASEYSSGNTIYF.

The chain recombines TRBV10-2 with TRBJ2-4; checking the TCRdb D call of TRBD2 is not possible without DNA. Germline CDR1 and CDR2: WSHSY and SAAADI. The CDR3 sequence is 17 residues long. CDR3 loop: CASSVLLAGGAKNMQYF.

This sequence joins TRBV10-1 and TRBJ2-3; TCRdb's assignment of TRBD1 cannot be checked, as there is no DNA. Germline V CDR1 and CDR2: WNHNN, SYGVQD (reference sequence). The CDR3 covers 17 residues. CDR3 sequence: CASSDPRGANSTDTQYF.

The chain combines TRBV5-1 with TRBJ1-1; TCRdb calls TRBD1, which cannot be checked without DNA. From germline, CDR1 is SGHRS and CDR2 YFSETQ. The CDR3 sequence is 16 residues long. CDR3 protein: CASSGADLTMNTEAFF.

This chain links TRBV14 with TRBJ2-7; the D call from TCRdb, TRBD2, cannot be confirmed without DNA. This CDR3 comprises 17 residues. The V gene's germline CDR1 is SGHDN and CDR2 FVKESK. CDR3 residues: CARPTGLAGGTILKQYF.

The rearrangement uses TRBV20-1 and TRBJ2-1; the TRBD1 assignment by TCRdb is unverifiable without DNA. Germline loops: CDR1 DFQATT, CDR2 SNEGSKA (reference sequence). The CDR3 runs 14 residues. CDR3 amino acids: CSASRAGSYNEQFF.

The V and J genes are TRBV29-1 and TRBJ2-3; TCRdb names TRBD2, which stays unverified in the absence of DNA. The CDR3 contains 12 residues. The germline CDR1 and CDR2 sequences are SQVTM and ANQGSEA. This CDR3 reads CSVVIGPDTQYF.

The V gene is TRBV12-5, the J gene TRBJ2-5. The CDR3 is 16 residues long. Germline V lookup: CDR1 LGHNT, CDR2 FRNRAP. The CDR3 spells CASGSSEASEYETQYF.

The V and J genes are TRBV6-5 and TRBJ2-3; no DNA is available, so the TRBD2 call from TCRdb remains unchecked. The CDR3 spans 15 residues. Per germline, CDR1 MNHEY and CDR2 SVGAGI. CDR3 protein: CASSYWAGGQDTQYF.

The chain uses TRBV7-9 and TRBJ2-1; the D call of TRBD2 rests on TCRdb alone, since no DNA is present to check it. This CDR3 spans 15 amino acids. In germline, CDR1 is SEHNR, CDR2 FQNEAQ (reference sequence). The CDR3 reads CASSSGLAEFNEQFF.

V is TRBV10-2 and J is TRBJ2-7; TCRdb's D call, TRBD2, is unchecked because there is no DNA. Germline loops: CDR1 WSHSY, CDR2 SAAADI. The CDR3 is 17 residues long. CDR3 region: CASSAPGLAGGQDEQYF.

The V call is TRBV2, the J call TRBJ2-6; TCRdb proposes TRBD1, but this gene call is untestable without DNA. This CDR3 region has 16 residues. CDR1 and CDR2 (germline): SNHLY, FYNNEI. CDR3 sequence reads: CASSGQLTPGANVLTF.

This chain connects TRBV7-9 to TRBJ1-6. CDR1 is SEHNR, CDR2 FQNEAQ, per germline (reference sequence). The CDR3 totals 14 residues. The CDR3 is CASSPRGYNSPLHF.

CDR3 in amino acids: CASSLTSFDEQFF. V and J are TRBV7-9 and TRBJ2-1; the D call of TRBD2 rests on TCRdb alone, since no DNA is present to check it. There are 13 residues in the CDR3. Germline lookup yields CDR1 SEHNR and CDR2 FQNEAQ (reference sequence). The full variable domain, completed using reference TRBV7-9 and TRBJ2-1, is DTGVSQNPRHKITKRGQNVTFRCDPISEHNRLYWYRQTLGQGPEFLTYFQNEAQLEKSRLLSDRFSAERPKGSFSTLEIQRTEQGDSAMYLCASSLTSFDEQFFGPGTRLTVL.